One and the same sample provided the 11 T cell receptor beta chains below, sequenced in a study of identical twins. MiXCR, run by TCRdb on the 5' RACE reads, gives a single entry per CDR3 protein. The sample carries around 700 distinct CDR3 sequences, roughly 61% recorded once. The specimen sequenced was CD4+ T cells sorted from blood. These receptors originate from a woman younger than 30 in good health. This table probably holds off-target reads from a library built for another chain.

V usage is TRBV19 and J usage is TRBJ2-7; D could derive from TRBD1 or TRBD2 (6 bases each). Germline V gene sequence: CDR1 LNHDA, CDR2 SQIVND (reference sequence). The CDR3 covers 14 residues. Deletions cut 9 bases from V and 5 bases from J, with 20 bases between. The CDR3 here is CASQGLGGIDEQYF. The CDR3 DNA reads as TGTGCCAGCCAGGGACTCGGGGGCATCGACGAGCAGTACTTC. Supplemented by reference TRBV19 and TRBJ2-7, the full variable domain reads DGGITQSPKYLFRKEGQNVTLSCEQNLNHDAMYWYRQDPGQGLRLIYYSQIVNDFQKGDIAEGYSVSREKKESFPLTVTSAQKNPTAFYLCASQGLGGIDEQYFGPGTRLTVT.

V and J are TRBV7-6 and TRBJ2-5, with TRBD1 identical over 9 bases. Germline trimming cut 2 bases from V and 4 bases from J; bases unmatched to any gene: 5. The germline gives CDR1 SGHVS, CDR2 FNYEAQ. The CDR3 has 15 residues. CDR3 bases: TGTGCCAGCAGCTTAACAGGGGGCGGGGGAGAGACCCAGTACTTC. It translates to CASSLTGGGGETQYF.

The CDR3 loop reads CASSLAVGLPNTEAFF. The CDR3 nucleotides are TGTGCCAGCAGCTTAGCTGTCGGACTGCCGAACACTGAAGCTTTCTTT. This chain joins TRBV13 and TRBJ1-1; no clear D gene. CDR1 and CDR2 (germline): PRHDT, FYEKMQ (reference sequence). V was pared by 1 base and J by 1 base, with 13 bases between. The CDR3 is made up of 16 amino acids.

The CDR3, as DNA: TGTGCCAGCAGAGAGTCTGGGGCCAACGTCCTGACTTTC. Translation gives CASRESGANVLTF. The chain links TRBV12-3 or TRBV12-4 to TRBJ2-6; D uncertain. With 6 bases removed from V and 1 base from J, the gap between germline ends came to 4 bases. CDR3 size: 13 residues.

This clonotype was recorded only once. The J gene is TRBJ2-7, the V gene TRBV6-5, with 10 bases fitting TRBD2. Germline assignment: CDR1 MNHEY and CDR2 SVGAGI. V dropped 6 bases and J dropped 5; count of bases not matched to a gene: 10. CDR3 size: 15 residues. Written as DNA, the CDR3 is TGTGCCAGCAGCTGGCTAGCGGGAGCGACGAACGAGCAGTACTTC. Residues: CASSWLAGATNEQYF.

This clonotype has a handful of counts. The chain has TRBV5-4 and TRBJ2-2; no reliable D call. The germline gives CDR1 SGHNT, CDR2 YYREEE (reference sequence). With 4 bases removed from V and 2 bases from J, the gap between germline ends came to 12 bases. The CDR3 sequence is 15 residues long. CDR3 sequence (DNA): TGTGCCAGCAGCCCCCTCTACGGAAACACCGGGGAGCTGTTTTTT. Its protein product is CASSPLYGNTGELFF.

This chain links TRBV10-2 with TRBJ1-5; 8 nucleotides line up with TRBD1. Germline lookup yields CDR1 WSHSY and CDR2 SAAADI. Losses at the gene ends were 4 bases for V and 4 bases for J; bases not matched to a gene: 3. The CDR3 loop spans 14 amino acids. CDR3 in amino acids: CASSVQGVNQPQHF. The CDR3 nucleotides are TGCGCCAGCAGTGTACAGGGGGTAAATCAGCCCCAGCATTTT.

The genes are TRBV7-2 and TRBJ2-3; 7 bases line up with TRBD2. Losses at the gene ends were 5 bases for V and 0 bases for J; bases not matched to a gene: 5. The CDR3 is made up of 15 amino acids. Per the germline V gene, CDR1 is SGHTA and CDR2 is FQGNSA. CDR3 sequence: CASSGAGTSTDTQYF. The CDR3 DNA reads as TGTGCCAGCAGCGGAGCGGGGACTAGCACAGATACGCAGTATTTT.

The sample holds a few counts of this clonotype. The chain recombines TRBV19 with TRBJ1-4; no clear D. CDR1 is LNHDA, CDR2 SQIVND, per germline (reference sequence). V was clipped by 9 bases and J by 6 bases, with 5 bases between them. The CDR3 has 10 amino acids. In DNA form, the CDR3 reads TGTGCCAGCGGAGATGAAAAACTGTTTTTT. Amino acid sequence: CASGDEKLFF. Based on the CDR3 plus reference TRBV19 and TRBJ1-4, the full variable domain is DGGITQSPKYLFRKEGQNVTLSCEQNLNHDAMYWYRQDPGQGLRLIYYSQIVNDFQKGDIAEGYSVSREKKESFPLTVTSAQKNPTAFYLCASGDEKLFFGSGTQLSVL.

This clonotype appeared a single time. CDR3 sequence: CASADRDFSSAYNEQFF. The CDR3 nucleotides are TGTGCCAGCGCAGACAGGGACTTTTCCTCGGCCTACAATGAGCAGTTCTTC. J is TRBJ2-1 and V is TRBV12-3 or TRBV12-4; weak D call: TRBD1 (7 bases). CDR3 length: 17 residues. V lost 8 bases, J lost 2 bases, and 22 bases lay in between.

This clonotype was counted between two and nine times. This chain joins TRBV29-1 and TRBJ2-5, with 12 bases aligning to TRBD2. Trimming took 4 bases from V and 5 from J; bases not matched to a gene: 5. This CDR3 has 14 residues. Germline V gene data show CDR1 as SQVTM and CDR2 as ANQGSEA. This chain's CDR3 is CSVVLAGGLETQYF. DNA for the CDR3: TGCAGCGTTGTACTAGCGGGGGGCCTTGAGACCCAGTACTTC. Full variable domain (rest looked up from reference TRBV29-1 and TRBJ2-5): SAVISQKPSRDICQRGTSLTIQCQVDSQVTMMFWYRQQPGQSLTLIATANQGSEATYESGFVIDKFPISRPNLTFSTLTVSNMSPEDSSIYLCSVVLAGGLETQYFGPGTRLLVL.